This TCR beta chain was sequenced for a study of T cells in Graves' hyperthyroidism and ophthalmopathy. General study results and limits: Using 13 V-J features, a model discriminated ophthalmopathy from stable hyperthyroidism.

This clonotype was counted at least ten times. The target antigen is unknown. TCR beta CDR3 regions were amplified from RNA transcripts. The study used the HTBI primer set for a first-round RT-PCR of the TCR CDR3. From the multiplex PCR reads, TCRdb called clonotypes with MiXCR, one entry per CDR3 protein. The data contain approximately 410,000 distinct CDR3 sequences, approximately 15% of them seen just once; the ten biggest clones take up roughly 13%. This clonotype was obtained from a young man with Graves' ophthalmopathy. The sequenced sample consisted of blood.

The CDR3 DNA is TGTGCCTGGAACCGGGCCAGCAATCAGCCCCAGCATTTT. Translation: CAWNRASNQPQHF. The chain employs TRBV30 and TRBJ1-5; D is undetermined. The CDR3 runs 13 residues. Germline values: CDR1 GTSNPN, CDR2 SVGIG (reference sequence). Deletions cut 4 bases from V and 1 base from J, with 8 bases between.